This TCR beta chain came from a study of blood T cell repertoires in COVID-19. About the study: There were acute and convalescent COVID-19 samples, and they came from the United States, Italy and Spain. PBMCs, B-cell-depleted T cells, or T cells provided the cDNA or gDNA that made up the material.

Source study methods: Nucleated cell number was recorded as an estimate derived from reference gene primer amplification. Only in-frame clones appear in the TCRdb table, and some are missing; sequencing was by immunoSEQ multiplex PCR. From that table come the V and J calls and clone size; the DNA was used to work out D and trimming. The sample records around 460,000 clones, 80% to 90% being singletons. Looked up from germline, CDR1 is SGDLS and CDR2 is YYNGEE. This CDR3 is built from 15 residues. Trimming took 0 bases from V and 5 from J, leaving 15 bases between them. The sequence was obtained from a man younger than 35 with COVID-19, enrolled during active disease. The material sequenced was peripheral blood. The V and J genes are TRBV9 and TRBJ2-7, with D perhaps TRBD1 (6 bases). The CDR3 spells CASSVGVTGRNEQYF. CDR3 in DNA: TGTGCCAGCAGCGTAGGAGTCACAGGGCGGAACGAGCAGTACTTC.